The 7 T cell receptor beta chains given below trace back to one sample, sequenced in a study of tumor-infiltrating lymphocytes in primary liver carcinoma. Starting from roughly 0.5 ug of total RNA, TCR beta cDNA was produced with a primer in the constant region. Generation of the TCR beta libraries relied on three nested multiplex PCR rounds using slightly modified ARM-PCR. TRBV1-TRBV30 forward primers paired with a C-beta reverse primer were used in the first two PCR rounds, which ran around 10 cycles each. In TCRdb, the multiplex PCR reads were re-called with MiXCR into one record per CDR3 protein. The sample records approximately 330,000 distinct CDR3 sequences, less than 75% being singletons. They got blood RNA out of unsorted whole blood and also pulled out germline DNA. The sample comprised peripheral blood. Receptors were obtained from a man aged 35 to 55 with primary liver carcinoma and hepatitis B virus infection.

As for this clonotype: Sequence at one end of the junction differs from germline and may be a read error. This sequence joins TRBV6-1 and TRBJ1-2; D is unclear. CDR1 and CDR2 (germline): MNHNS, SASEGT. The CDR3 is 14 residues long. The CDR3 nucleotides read TGTACCAGCAGTGAGATGGTATCCAACTATGGCTACACCTTC. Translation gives CTSSEMVSNYGYTF.

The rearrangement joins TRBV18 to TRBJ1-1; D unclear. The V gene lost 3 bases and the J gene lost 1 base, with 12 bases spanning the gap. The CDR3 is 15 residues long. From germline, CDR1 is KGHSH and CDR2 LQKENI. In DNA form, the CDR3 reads TGTGCCAGCTCACCCATGGACGGAGCGAACACTGAAGCTTTCTTT. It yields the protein CASSPMDGANTEAFF. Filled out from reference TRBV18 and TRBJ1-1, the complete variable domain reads NAGVMQNPRHLVRRRGQEARLRCSPMKGHSHVYWYRQLPEEGLKFMVYLQKENIIDESGMPKERFSAEFPKEGPSILRIQQVVRGDSAAYFCASSPMDGANTEAFFGQGTRLTVV.

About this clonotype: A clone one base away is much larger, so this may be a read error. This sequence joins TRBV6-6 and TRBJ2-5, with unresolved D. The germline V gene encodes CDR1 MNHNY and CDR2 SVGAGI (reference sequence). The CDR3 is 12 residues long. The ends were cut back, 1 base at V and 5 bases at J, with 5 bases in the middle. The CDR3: CASSYLTETQYF. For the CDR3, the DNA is TGTGCCAGCAGTTACTTGACGGAGACCCAGTACTTC.

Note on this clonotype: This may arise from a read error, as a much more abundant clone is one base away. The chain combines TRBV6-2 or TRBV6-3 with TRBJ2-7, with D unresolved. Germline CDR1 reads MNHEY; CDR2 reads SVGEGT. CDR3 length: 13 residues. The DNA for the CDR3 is TGTACCAGCAGCAGAACACGAGACTACGAGCAGTACTTC. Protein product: CTSSRTRDYEQYF.

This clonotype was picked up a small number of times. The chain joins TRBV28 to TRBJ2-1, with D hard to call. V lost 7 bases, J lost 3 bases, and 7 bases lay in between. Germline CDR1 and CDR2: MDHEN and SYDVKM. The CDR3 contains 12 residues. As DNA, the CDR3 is TGTGCCAGCAATCGAGTCTACAATGAGCAGTTCTTC. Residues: CASNRVYNEQFF. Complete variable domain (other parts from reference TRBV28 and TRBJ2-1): DVKVTQSSRYLVKRTGEKVFLECVQDMDHENMFWYRQDPGLGLRLIYFSYDVKMKEKGDIPEGYSVSREKKERFSLILESASTNQTSMYLCASNRVYNEQFFGPGTRLTVL.

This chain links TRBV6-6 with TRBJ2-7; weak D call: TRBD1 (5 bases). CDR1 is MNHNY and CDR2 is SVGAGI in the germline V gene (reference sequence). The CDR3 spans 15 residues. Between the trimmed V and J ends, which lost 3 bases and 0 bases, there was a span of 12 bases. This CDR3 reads CASSYIRQSSYEQYF. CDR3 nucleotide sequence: TGTGCCAGCAGTTATATCAGACAGAGCTCCTACGAGCAGTACTTC.

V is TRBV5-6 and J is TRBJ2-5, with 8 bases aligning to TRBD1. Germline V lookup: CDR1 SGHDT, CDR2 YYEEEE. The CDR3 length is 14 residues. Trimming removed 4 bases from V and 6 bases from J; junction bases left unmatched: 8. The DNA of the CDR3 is TGTGCCAGCAGCCAGACAGGGGACGTACAGACCCAGTACTTC. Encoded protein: CASSQTGDVQTQYF.